Following are 5 T cell receptor beta chains from one sample sequenced in a study of blood T cell repertoires in COVID-19. Assay used: immunoSEQ multiplex PCR; TCRdb lists only in-frame clones, some missing. This sample has roughly 100,000 clones, with about 85% found just once. Sequencing was performed on peripheral blood. The receptors were sampled from a human donor in a cohort sampled during active COVID-19.

V usage is TRBV6-4 and J usage is TRBJ2-5, with 7 bases lining up with TRBD1. The germline CDR1 and CDR2 sequences are MRHNA and SNTAGT. This CDR3 contains 13 residues. V shed 8 bases and J 4 bases; nucleotides not matched to a gene: 7. CDR3 amino acids: CASARQGLETQYF. The CDR3 coding sequence is TGTGCCAGCGCCCGACAGGGTTTAGAGACCCAGTACTTC.

As concerns this clone: This may be a read error, as it is one base from a much larger clone. V gene TRBV11-3 combines with J gene TRBJ2-3, with 8 bases fitting TRBD1. Germline V gene sequence: CDR1 SGHNT, CDR2 YENEEA. J was trimmed by 6 bases and V by 4 bases; bases with no gene match: 3. This CDR3 spans 13 amino acids. CDR3 protein: CASSSQGADTQYF. The CDR3 nucleotides read TGTGCCAGCAGCTCTCAGGGGGCCGATACGCAGTATTTT.

The CDR3 loop is CASSFYWGEPTNEKLFF. DNA of the CDR3: TGTGCCAGCAGCTTCTATTGGGGGGAACCGACTAATGAAAAACTGTTTTTT. This rearrangement joins TRBV13 to TRBJ1-4, with D possibly being TRBD1 (5 bases). Germline V gene lookup returns CDR1 PRHDT and CDR2 FYEKMQ (reference sequence). This CDR3 is 17 amino acids long. V lost 3 bases to trimming and J lost 2 bases, with 16 bases between them.

This sequence joins TRBV19 and TRBJ1-2; 7 bases match TRBD1. The V and J ends lost 8 bases and 6 bases, in that order; junction bases with no gene match: 9. This CDR3 has 13 amino acids. Germline CDR1 LNHDA, CDR2 SQIVND (reference sequence). In DNA, the CDR3 is TGTGCCAGTGCCACGACAGGGTTCAATGGCTACACCTTC. It yields the protein CASATTGFNGYTF. The whole variable domain, filled in from reference TRBV19 and TRBJ1-2, reads DGGITQSPKYLFRKEGQNVTLSCEQNLNHDAMYWYRQDPGQGLRLIYYSQIVNDFQKGDIAEGYSVSREKKESFPLTVTSAQKNPTAFYLCASATTGFNGYTFGSGTRLTVV.

The chain is built from TRBV5-1 and TRBJ2-7, with 9 bases matching TRBD2. Germline trimming cut 2 bases from V and 5 bases from J; bases unmatched to any gene: 8. The CDR3 is made up of 15 amino acids. CDR1 is SGHRS and CDR2 is YFSETQ in the germline V gene. This CDR3 is CASSFAGGQYNEQYF. CDR3 sequence (DNA): TGCGCCAGCAGCTTTGCGGGGGGGCAATATAACGAGCAGTACTTC.